The T cell receptor (beta chain) described here comes from a study of beta chain features in type 1 diabetes. Findings of the study overall: A PCR bias possibly favoring shorter templates would apply equally to patients and controls. A moderate, significant TCRB CDR3 shortening appeared in type 1 diabetes across four CD4+ subsets. Over-representation of high TCR-expressing cells was a possible consequence of cDNA sequencing. For type 1 diabetes patients, VDJ junctions showed fewer insertions and more deletions.

The sample holds many counts of this clone. The antigen is not known. Germline V CDR1 and CDR2: SGHDT, YYEEEE. The CDR3 extends over 16 amino acids. Germline trimming cut 2 bases from V and 1 base from J; bases unmatched to any gene: 9. Of the isolated RNA, all was reverse transcribed, and so the sequenced material was expressed TCRB transcripts. The data were produced by immunoSEQ multiplex PCR, yet TCRdb's version contains in-frame clones alone and is incomplete. This table holds some 200,000 clones, roughly 10% found once. Material for sequencing was central memory CD4+ T cells from blood. The clonotype was recovered from a man aged 18-30 years in good health. The gene calls are TRBV5-6 and TRBJ2-7, with 7 bases identical to TRBD1. CDR3 coding DNA: TGTGCCAGCAGCTTTCTGAGGACAGGTCCGTCCTACGAGCAGTACTTC. Encoded protein: CASSFLRTGPSYEQYF.